This TCR beta chain was observed in a study of T cell responses to AZD1222 COVID-19 vaccine. Study-wide findings and caveats: White British ancestry dominated among donors, who included more females, and clonal diversity was possibly underestimated. Increased Spike-specific TCR breadth and depth were observed after two AZD1222 doses. Nearly half of spike-specific TCRs reportedly target variant regions that are unmutated in the B.1.351 and B.1.1.7 variants.

TCRdb's copy holds only in-frame clones and misses some; the assay was immunoSEQ multiplex PCR. The sample carries 100,000 to 140,000 clones, around nine tenths recorded once. Second-dose groups at about 4 or about 12 weeks were pooled. Of note for this clone: Its cognate antigen is unknown.

The material sequenced was peripheral blood, taken 28 days after the second AZD1222 dose. This sequence was found in an adult who received the AZD1222 COVID-19 vaccine.

The CDR3 coding sequence is TGTGCCAGCAGCGTCGGGATCCAAACAGGTCGGCAGTACTTC. The encoded protein is CASSVGIQTGRQYF. V and J are TRBV9 and TRBJ2-7, with D possibly called TRBD1 or TRBD2 (5 bases each). This CDR3 has 14 amino acids. The V gene lost 2 bases and the J gene lost 9 bases, with 18 bases spanning the gap. CDR1 SGDLS and CDR2 YYNGEE come from the germline V gene.